These 15 T cell receptor beta chains share one sample of origin, sequenced in a study of blood T cell repertoires in COVID-19. TCRdb's table, derived via immunoSEQ multiplex PCR, lists solely in-frame clones and lacks some. Among a few hundred thousand clones listed, around 80% were seen once. The material sequenced was PBMCs or T cells enriched from blood (not recorded which). The receptor set was obtained from a man in his forties who had been exposed to COVID-19.

This CDR3 is CAWSGIRATEAFF. DNA of the CDR3: TGTGCCTGGAGTGGGATCAGGGCCACTGAAGCTTTCTTT. The genes are TRBV30 and TRBJ1-1, with D possibly matching TRBD1 (5 bases). This CDR3 is 13 amino acids long. Deletions cut 1 base from V and 4 bases from J, with 10 bases between. Per germline, CDR1 GTSNPN and CDR2 SVGIG (reference sequence).

J is TRBJ1-3 and V is TRBV29-1, with unresolved D. V was pared by 7 bases and J by 1 base, with 11 bases between. There are 13 residues in the CDR3. CDR1 is SQVTM, CDR2 ANQGSEA, per germline. CDR3 DNA sequence: TGCAGCGGGGTTGCCGGGTCTGGAAACACCATATATTTT. Translation gives CSGVAGSGNTIYF. Using reference TRBV29-1 and TRBJ1-3 for the parts outside the CDR3, the full variable domain is SAVISQKPSRDICQRGTSLTIQCQVDSQVTMMFWYRQQPGQSLTLIATANQGSEATYESGFVIDKFPISRPNLTFSTLTVSNMSPEDSSIYLCSGVAGSGNTIYFGEGSWLTVV.

The V call is TRBV4-1, the J call TRBJ1-2; no firm D call. Between the trimmed V and J ends, which lost 0 bases and 7 bases, there was a span of 15 bases. The CDR3 extends over 15 amino acids. Germline V gives CDR1 MGHRA, CDR2 YSYEKL. The CDR3 DNA sequence: TGCGCCAGCAGCCAAGATTTCGGAGGGAGGTCTGGCTACACCTTC. The encoded protein is CASSQDFGGRSGYTF.

The chain employs TRBV11-3 and TRBJ2-7, with 7 bases fitting TRBD2. CDR1 is SGHNT and CDR2 is YENEEA in the germline V gene. The V segment lost 5 bases and the J segment 3 bases; nucleotides outside the gene matches: 10. This CDR3 spans 15 amino acids. The CDR3 here is CASSRLAGDNYEQYF. In DNA, the CDR3 is TGTGCCAGCAGCCGTCTGGCGGGAGATAACTACGAGCAGTACTTC.

The V gene is TRBV6-5, the J gene TRBJ2-7, with 7 bases that match TRBD2. J lost 1 base, V lost 7 bases, and 10 bases had no gene match. The CDR3 spans 15 residues. Germline CDR1 and CDR2: MNHEY and SVGAGI. The CDR3 region has the DNA TGTGCCAGCACCCGGGCGGGAGCGAGTTCCTACGAGCAGTACTTC. Translation gives CASTRAGASSYEQYF.

V is TRBV24-1 and J is TRBJ2-2, with D hard to call. Looked up from germline, CDR1 is KGHDR and CDR2 is SFDVKD. The CDR3 runs 16 residues. Trimming pared 1 base from V and 7 bases from J, leaving 15 bases between. This CDR3 reads CATSDLAGPRGGELFF. The CDR3 DNA reads TGTGCCACCAGTGATTTAGCTGGCCCACGAGGCGGGGAGCTGTTTTTT.

The genes are TRBV25-1 and TRBJ1-2, with 9 bases lining up with TRBD1. This CDR3 is 13 amino acids long. Germline V gene lookup returns CDR1 MGHDK and CDR2 SYGVNS. J was trimmed by 9 bases and V by 5 bases; bases with no gene match: 7. Here the CDR3 DNA reads TGTGCCAGCAGTATCCGGGACAGGGCGAGCTACACCTTC. Its translation: CASSIRDRASYTF.

A few counts support this clone. The CDR3 bases are TGTGCCAGCAGCACAGGACTAGCGCTGAGCACAGATACGCAGTATTTT. Encoded protein: CASSTGLALSTDTQYF. The chain links TRBV5-6 to TRBJ2-3, with TRBD2 matching 9 bases. There are 16 residues in the CDR3. Germline trimming cut 4 bases from V and 0 bases from J; bases unmatched to any gene: 6. Germline CDR1 SGHDT, CDR2 YYEEEE.

There are a few counts of this clone. The rearrangement links TRBV30 to TRBJ1-1, with a tentative D call TRBD1 (6 bases). Germline V gene lookup returns CDR1 GTSNPN and CDR2 SVGIG (reference sequence). Trimming took off 2 bases at V and 8 bases at J, with 15 bases between the two ends. The CDR3 loop spans 13 amino acids. The DNA for the CDR3 is TGTGCCTGGAGTAAAACCAGGGGTTCGGAAGCTTTCTTT. Amino acids: CAWSKTRGSEAFF.

The rearrangement links TRBV24-1 to TRBJ2-4, with TRBD2 matching over 8 bases. This CDR3 region has 15 residues. The germline gives CDR1 KGHDR, CDR2 SFDVKD. The J segment lost 8 bases and the V segment lost 4 bases, leaving 9 bases of the junction unmatched. The CDR3 coding sequence is TGTGCCACCAGTGACCCAGGGACTAGTGAGTACATTCAGTACTTC. This codes for CATSDPGTSEYIQYF.

This chain joins TRBV30 and TRBJ1-1; 7 bases are shared with TRBD1. Looked up from germline, CDR1 is GTSNPN and CDR2 is SVGIG (reference sequence). The CDR3 runs to 16 residues. With V trimmed by 3 bases and J by 0 bases, 10 bases remained unmatched. This chain's CDR3 is CAWSPLRDRMNTEAFF. The CDR3 coding sequence is TGTGCCTGGAGCCCCCTCCGGGACAGAATGAACACTGAAGCTTTCTTT.

This clone was picked up one time. This rearrangement joins TRBV2 to TRBJ1-2; TRBD1 is a possible D gene (6 bases). V dropped 6 bases and J dropped 7 bases, with 12 bases sitting between them. Germline V lookup: CDR1 SNHLY, CDR2 FYNNEI. CDR3 length: 12 residues. CDR3 DNA: TGTGCCAGCAGGATACAGGGCCTTGGCTACACCTTC. This gives the protein CASRIQGLGYTF.

The gene calls are TRBV5-1 and TRBJ2-1; 8 bases fit TRBD1. The V gene end was trimmed by 5 bases and the J gene end by 6 bases; junction bases not matched to a gene: 13. Per germline, CDR1 SGHRS and CDR2 YFSETQ. The CDR3 has 16 amino acids. The CDR3 DNA is TGCGCCAGCAGTACCTCAGGGGGACAGGTTTCCAATGAGCAGTTCTTC. As protein: CASSTSGGQVSNEQFF.

This chain connects TRBV2 to TRBJ2-7; D is undetermined. The CDR3 spans 13 residues. V was cut by 6 bases and J by 2 bases, with 11 bases left in between. Germline assignment: CDR1 SNHLY and CDR2 FYNNEI. CDR3 residues: CASSSDTTYEQYF. CDR3 DNA: TGTGCCAGCAGCTCCGACACCACCTACGAGCAGTACTTC.

The chain has TRBV2 and TRBJ2-1; no reliable D call. Between the trimmed V and J ends, which lost 3 bases and 5 bases, there was a span of 2 bases. CDR3 length: 11 amino acids. Germline V gene data show CDR1 as SNHLY and CDR2 as FYNNEI. The CDR3 region has the DNA TGTGCCAGCAGTGATAACAATGAGCAGTTCTTC. This encodes CASSDNNEQFF.